One sample yielded the 21 T cell receptor beta chains listed below, sequenced in a study of beta chain features in type 1 diabetes. Every isolated RNA sample was fully reverse transcribed, so sequencing captured expressed TCRB transcripts. Assay used: immunoSEQ multiplex PCR; TCRdb lists only in-frame clones, some missing. The data hold under 900,000 clones, with about a sixth observed a single time. What was sequenced was naive CD4+ T cells from blood. The receptors shown here come from a woman in her late teens or twenties in good health.

The J gene is TRBJ2-5, the V gene TRBV27; the D gene is possibly TRBD2 (6 bases). V lost 3 bases and J 6 bases, leaving 20 bases between the germline ends. The CDR3 sequence is 16 residues long. The germline V gene has CDR1 MNHEY and CDR2 SMNVEV (reference sequence). For the CDR3, the DNA is TGTGCCAGCAGTTTGTTTGGGGGGAGCAAGTTAAAGACCCAGTACTTC. Protein: CASSLFGGSKLKTQYF.

This clone has a handful of counts. V usage is TRBV11-2 and J usage is TRBJ1-1, with 10 bases aligning to TRBD1. V shed 6 bases and J 5 bases; nucleotides not matched to a gene: 6. CDR1 and CDR2 from the germline V gene are SGHAT and FQNNGV. CDR3 size: 14 residues. The CDR3 region is CASSWDRGVTEAFF. The CDR3 nucleotides read TGTGCCAGCAGTTGGGACAGGGGAGTTACTGAAGCTTTCTTT.

This chain uses TRBV7-9 with TRBJ2-7; D unresolved. CDR1 SEHNR and CDR2 FQNEAQ come from the germline V gene (reference sequence). V was cut by 2 bases and J by 3 bases, with 11 bases left in between. The CDR3 is 14 residues long. The DNA of the CDR3 is TGTGCCAGCAGCTTATTAGCCGGCCTCTACGAGCAGTACTTC. Translation gives CASSLLAGLYEQYF.

The CDR3 spells CASSDSPLNEQFF. CDR3 DNA: TGTGCCAGCAGTGATTCCCCACTCAATGAGCAGTTCTTC. This chain uses TRBV6-4 with TRBJ2-1; no clear D gene. CDR1 is MRHNA and CDR2 is SNTAGT in the germline V gene. Trimming removed 3 bases from V and 6 bases from J, with 9 bases in between. This CDR3 region has 13 residues.

This clone was seen a handful of times. The chain recombines TRBV7-2 with TRBJ2-5; 7 bases line up with TRBD1. Germline lookup yields CDR1 SGHTA and CDR2 FQGNSA. V gave up 2 bases and J gave up 4 bases; unmatched junction bases: 7. CDR3 length: 15 residues. CDR3 in amino acids: CASSLYYRGRETQYF. CDR3 in DNA: TGTGCCAGCAGCTTATATTATAGGGGGCGAGAGACCCAGTACTTC.

This clone was counted only a few times. The rearrangement links TRBV15 to TRBJ2-3, with TRBD2 matching 8 bases. Looked up from germline, CDR1 is LNHNV and CDR2 is YYDKDF (reference sequence). The CDR3 extends over 15 amino acids. V shed 0 bases, J shed 1 base, and the junction held 0 bases outside the gene matches. The CDR3 region has the DNA TGTGCCACCAGCAGAGAAGCGGGAGGCACAGATACGCAGTATTTT. Translation gives CATSREAGGTDTQYF.

About this clone: The same CDR3 arises from other DNA sequences in this sample as well. The chain recombines TRBV9 with TRBJ2-1; 8 positions match TRBD2. Germline CDR1 is SGDLS and CDR2 is YYNGEE. CDR3 length: 15 residues. With V trimmed by 4 bases and J by 0 bases, 3 bases remained unmatched. In DNA, the CDR3 is TGTGCCAGCAGCCTAAGCGGGAGCTCCTACAATGAGCAGTTCTTC. Amino acid sequence: CASSLSGSSYNEQFF.

This chain links TRBV7-9 with TRBJ1-1, with TRBD1 identical over 7 bases. The CDR3 length is 14 residues. Unmatched junction bases numbered 3, after V lost 5 bases and J lost 0 bases. In germline, CDR1 is SEHNR, CDR2 FQNEAQ (reference sequence). CDR3: CASSGDRLNTEAFF. The CDR3 DNA reads as TGTGCCAGCAGCGGGGACAGACTGAACACTGAAGCTTTCTTT.

The chain uses TRBV7-2 and TRBJ2-2; 9 bases align to TRBD1. Germline CDR1 is SGHTA and CDR2 is FQGNSA. V was pared by 6 bases and J by 3 bases, with 5 bases of the junction left unmatched. The CDR3 spans 15 residues. The CDR3 DNA reads TGTGCCAGCAGGCACCGGGACAGGGACACCGGGGAGCTGTTTTTT. Its protein is CASRHRDRDTGELFF.

This clone was observed a few times. The chain combines TRBV11-2 with TRBJ2-1; the D is unclear. Per germline, CDR1 SGHAT and CDR2 FQNNGV. The V end was cut by 3 bases, the J end by 0 bases, with 3 bases between. CDR3 length: 13 amino acids. In DNA, the CDR3 is TGTGCCAGCAGCTTTGGCTCCTACAATGAGCAGTTCTTC. It translates to CASSFGSYNEQFF.

The chain recombines TRBV7-9 with TRBJ2-5, with 9 bases lining up with TRBD2. V shed 8 bases and J 2 bases; nucleotides not matched to a gene: 6. Looked up from germline, CDR1 is SEHNR and CDR2 is FQNEAQ (reference sequence). There are 14 residues in the CDR3. CDR3 region: CASGIAGVQETQYF. CDR3 DNA: TGTGCCAGCGGAATAGCGGGAGTGCAAGAGACCCAGTACTTC.

The rearrangement uses TRBV7-2 and TRBJ2-1, with TRBD2 identical over 10 bases. The germline CDR1 and CDR2 sequences are SGHTA and FQGNSA. V lost 5 bases and J lost 5; bases outside the gene matches: 6. The CDR3 spans 15 residues. The CDR3 DNA sequence: TGTGCCAGCAGCCCTAGGACTAGCGGTCACAATGAGCAGTTCTTC. Protein product: CASSPRTSGHNEQFF.

This clone was found a few times. The gene calls are TRBV5-6 and TRBJ2-1, with 12 nucleotides matching TRBD2. With 4 bases clipped from V and 8 bases from J, the junction kept 7 bases outside the gene matches. CDR1 SGHDT and CDR2 YYEEEE come from the germline V gene. The length of the CDR3 is 15 residues. CDR3 sequence (DNA): TGTGCCAGCAGCCATCTAGCGGGAGGGCCGGATGAGCAGTTCTTC. Translating it yields CASSHLAGGPDEQFF. Full variable domain (missing parts from reference TRBV5-6 and TRBJ2-1): DAGVTQSPTHLIKTRGQQVTLRCSPKSGHDTVSWYQQALGQGPQFIFQYYEEEERQRGNFPDRFSGHQFPNYSSELNVNALLLGDSALYLCASSHLAGGPDEQFFGPGTRLTVL.

The chain couples TRBV4-3 to TRBJ1-3, with TRBD1 as a possible D gene (5 bases). Germline V gene sequence: CDR1 LGHNA, CDR2 YSLEER. The CDR3 contains 13 residues. V was cut by 3 bases and J by 5 bases, with 8 bases left in between. CDR3 loop: CASSQGLRNTIYF. The DNA of the CDR3 is TGCGCCAGCAGCCAGGGACTTAGAAACACCATATATTTT.

Here the CDR3 reads CATRRDRNTEAFF. CDR3 coding DNA: TGTGCCACCCGTAGGGACAGAAACACTGAAGCTTTCTTT. The chain has TRBV27 and TRBJ1-1, with 7 nucleotides matching TRBD1. V lost 10 bases to trimming and J lost 2 bases; unmatched junction nucleotides: 7. Looked up from germline, CDR1 is MNHEY and CDR2 is SMNVEV (reference sequence). This CDR3 has 13 residues.

This clone turned up a few times. This rearrangement joins TRBV5-1 to TRBJ1-1; no clear D. Germline lookup yields CDR1 SGHRS and CDR2 YFSETQ. The length of the CDR3 is 12 residues. The CDR3 DNA is TGCGCTCCCGGCGGTTTTGACACTGAAGCTTTCTTT. Its translation is CAPGGFDTEAFF.

Worth noting for this clone: Different DNA sequences within this sample yield the same CDR3. The chain joins TRBV6-6 to TRBJ1-1; D perhaps matches TRBD1 (5 bases). V was shortened by 6 bases and J by 5 bases, with 7 bases between the two germline ends. Germline CDR1 MNHNY, CDR2 SVGAGI (reference sequence). This CDR3 region has 11 residues. DNA of the CDR3: TGTGCCAGCAGGCGGGGGACTGAAGCTTTCTTT. It is translated as CASRRGTEAFF.

The chain employs TRBV4-2 and TRBJ2-5, with D possibly being TRBD1 (6 bases). This CDR3 region has 13 residues. CDR1 and CDR2 (germline): LGHNA, YNFKEQ. V gave up 4 bases and J gave up 5 bases, with 11 bases separating them. CDR3 protein: CASSRRTEETQYF. As DNA, the CDR3 is TGTGCCAGCAGCCGACGGACAGAGGAGACCCAGTACTTC.

This sequence joins TRBV6-6 and TRBJ2-3; TRBD1 matches 7 bases. With 6 bases clipped from V and 4 bases from J, the junction kept 7 bases outside the gene matches. CDR1 is MNHNY and CDR2 is SVGAGI in the germline V gene (reference sequence). This CDR3 comprises 14 residues. The CDR3 spells CASRRDDRADTQYF. DNA for the CDR3: TGTGCCAGCAGGAGGGACGACAGGGCAGATACGCAGTATTTT.

V is TRBV10-3 and J is TRBJ2-3; D gene uncertain. The CDR3 extends over 13 amino acids. CDR1 is ENHRY and CDR2 is SYGVKD in the germline V gene. Trimming left V 3 bases short and J 4 bases short, with 8 bases between. The CDR3 coding sequence is TGTGCCATCAGTGAATATGCCCCAGATACGCAGTATTTT. Its translation is CAISEYAPDTQYF.

This chain uses TRBV11-2 with TRBJ2-3, with 13 positions matching TRBD2. This CDR3 is built from 15 residues. The V and J ends lost 5 bases and 4 bases, in that order; junction bases with no gene match: 3. Germline V gene lookup returns CDR1 SGHAT and CDR2 FQNNGV. CDR3 residues: CASSRTSGSADTQYF. In DNA form, the CDR3 reads TGTGCCAGCAGCAGGACTAGCGGGAGCGCAGATACGCAGTATTTT.